This T cell receptor (beta chain) was sequenced during a study of immune evolution from preneoplasia to lung adenocarcinoma. The wider study: HLA loss of heterozygosity: under 7.5% AIS, about 14% MIA, roughly 35% ADC, none AAH. Study-wide results and limits: T cell clonality was higher in KRAS-mutant than EGFR-mutant or wild-type nodules. Top clone share appeared to fall from AAH through AIS, MIA, adenocarcinoma.

This CDR3 has 14 amino acids. The germline CDR1 and CDR2 sequences are MNHNY and SVGAGI (reference sequence). The V gene end was trimmed by 5 bases and the J gene end by 8 bases; junction bases not matched to a gene: 5. This clone was recorded a few times. The antigen remains undetermined. The method was immunoSEQ multiplex PCR; TCRdb's version includes in-frame clones alone and lacks a portion of them. The data show around 10,000 clones, with under 80% seen just once and about 4.2% held by the top ten. Nucleic acids came from premalignant or tumor cells enriched by macro-dissection. The sequenced material came from FFPE minimally invasive lung adenocarcinoma tissue. The TCR was taken from a person aged 55 to 79 with lung adenocarcinoma. The chain has TRBV6-6 and TRBJ1-4, with 10 bases lining up with TRBD1. DNA of the CDR3: TGTGCCAGCAGTCCGGGACAGGGGTGGGAAAAACTGTTTTTT. Its protein product is CASSPGQGWEKLFF.